The 8 T cell receptor beta chains presented below share a single source sample, sequenced in a study of T cell changes during pregnancy in multiple sclerosis. The data were produced by immunoSEQ multiplex PCR, yet TCRdb's version contains in-frame clones alone and is incomplete. Among about 56,000 clones listed, about nine tenths were seen once. The material was peripheral blood, obtained in the first trimester of pregnancy. The receptors here all came from a female donor in good health, enrolled as a control in a pregnancy study.

The chain has TRBV11-2 and TRBJ1-3; D is perhaps TRBD1 (5 bases). V gave up 0 bases and J gave up 1 base, with 7 bases separating them. The germline V gene has CDR1 SGHAT and CDR2 FQNNGV. CDR3 length: 15 amino acids. Here the CDR3 reads CASSLDPGSGNTIYF. CDR3 DNA: TGTGCCAGCAGCTTAGATCCAGGGTCTGGAAACACCATATATTTT.

The chain uses TRBV7-2 and TRBJ2-4, with D tentatively TRBD2 (5 bases). Germline lookup yields CDR1 SGHTA and CDR2 FQGNSA. V was clipped by 6 bases and J by 15 bases, with 21 bases between them. The CDR3 sequence is 13 residues long. This CDR3 reads CASSPGPGYGMYF. The CDR3 DNA follows: TGTGCCAGCAGTCCTGGACCCGGGTACGGGATGTACTTC.

This chain joins TRBV7-9 and TRBJ2-1; 8 bases align to TRBD2. Germline CDR1 reads SEHNR; CDR2 reads FQNEAQ (reference sequence). This CDR3 contains 14 residues. The ends lost 1 base at V and 9 bases at J; junction bases unmatched: 5. Written as DNA, the CDR3 is TGTGCCAGCAGCTTAGGTTTCGGGGGGGGTGAGCAGTTCTTC. Its protein is CASSLGFGGGEQFF.

The gene calls are TRBV21-1 and TRBJ1-1; TRBD1 is taken as the D call from the table, unchecked against the DNA. TRBV21-1 is marked as a pseudogene. This CDR3 contains 18 residues. As DNA, the CDR3 is TGTGCCAGCAGCAAACCGGGACAGACGAAAAAGCAGAACACTGAAGCTTTCTTT. This codes for CASSKPGQTKKQNTEAFF.

The genes are TRBV2 and TRBJ1-2; 10 positions agree with TRBD1. J gave up 4 bases and V 3 bases, and 8 bases lay outside the gene matches. The CDR3 runs 16 residues. Germline V gene lookup returns CDR1 SNHLY and CDR2 FYNNEI. The CDR3 bases are TGTGCCAGCAGTGACCTGGACAGGGGGAATATCTATGGCTACACCTTC. This encodes CASSDLDRGNIYGYTF.

V usage is TRBV2 and J usage is TRBJ1-3; 8 nucleotides align to TRBD1. The germline V gene has CDR1 SNHLY and CDR2 FYNNEI. The V gene end was trimmed by 8 bases and the J gene end by 0 bases; junction bases not matched to a gene: 9. The CDR3 contains 16 residues. In DNA form, the CDR3 reads TGTGCCAGCGCTTCTGGGGACAGGAGCTCTGGAAACACCATATATTTT. As protein: CASASGDRSSGNTIYF. The full variable domain, with the rest looked up from reference TRBV2 and TRBJ1-3, is EPEVTQTPSHQVTQMGQEVILRCVPISNHLYFYWYRQILGQKVEFLVSFYNNEISEKSEIFDDQFSVERPDGSNFTLKIRSTKLEDSAMYFCASASGDRSSGNTIYFGEGSWLTVV.

The chain is built from TRBV19 and TRBJ2-1; 8 bases align to TRBD1. V lost 1 base, J lost 3 bases, and 8 bases stayed unmatched. Germline CDR1 and CDR2: LNHDA and SQIVND (reference sequence). This CDR3 is built from 17 residues. CDR3 residues: CASSIGDRRVLYNEQFF. The DNA of the CDR3 is TGTGCCAGTAGTATAGGGGACAGGCGGGTTCTCTACAATGAGCAGTTCTTC.

This chain links TRBV15 with TRBJ1-1, with no clear D. The CDR3 is 13 residues long. V gave up 0 bases and J gave up 8 bases, with 10 bases separating them. In germline, CDR1 is LNHNV, CDR2 YYDKDF (reference sequence). DNA for the CDR3: TGTGCCACCAGCAGAGATAGAGGGTTCGAAGCTTTCTTT. Residues: CATSRDRGFEAFF.